This T cell receptor beta chain was obtained from a study of T-cell reconstitution after alpha-beta-depleted transplantation in children (dated by TCRdb to 2015 to 2016). Broadly, across the study: Using TCR repertoire profiling, the study followed T-cell immune reconstitution in a quantitative way in children after TCRalphabeta/CD19-depleted allogeneic hematopoietic cell transplantation. Findings and caveats that apply to the study as a whole: Over subsequent months, a decline in hyperexpanded clone frequencies was noted, and after one year, T-cell counts and TCRbeta diversity were mostly ascribed to newly produced T cells. The high TCRbeta diversity at day 60 in some patients was ascribed to recipient T cells and intrathymic progenitors that had survived conditioning. The apparently early alphabetaT-cell count recovery about two months after transplant was reportedly dependent on only several hundred rapidly expanded clones derived from non-depleted graft cells.

The library was built by means of PCR. The sequencer was an Illumina HiSeq 2500. To normalize quantification of the TCRbeta repertoire, the TCR libraries were built with molecular barcoding that relied on unique molecular identifiers. TCRdb ran its own pipeline on the public reads, namely fastp trimming at Q25 and MiXCR clone calling, and kept in-frame beta chains. Every distinct CDR3 protein forms one entry, paired with its most common genes and DNA. In all, the sample holds around 600,000 distinct CDR3 sequences, and 23% of those were seen once. Over 12% of the sample is in the top ten clones. Inclusive of the bounding cysteine and phenylalanine, the CDR3 is 14 residues long. The only DNA kept is the CDR3, 42 bases in frame from the first base. Ends trimmed: V by 4 bases, J by 6 bases; bases unmatched to a gene: 8. The treatment or condition label for this specimen denotes: allogeneic hematopoietic cell transplantation with graft depleted of TCRalphabeta T cells and CD19 B cells. Transplant recipients were children who received TCRalphabeta/CD19-depleted allogeneic hematopoietic cell grafts.

This clonotype was detected only a few times. Its antigen is still unknown. No base quality values were provided; no much bigger clone lies one nucleotide off. The specimen was PBMCs, mostly from graft donor cells, collected 360 days after TCRalphabeta/CD19-depleted stem cell transplant. The clonotype comes from a boy in the first two years of life who had a stem cell transplant for acute myeloid leukemia, so the T cells may come from the graft donor. The sequence is built from TRBV12-3 or TRBV12-4 and TRBJ1-1, with 7 junctional bases fitting TRBD1. Read as DNA, the sequence is TGTGCCAGCAGTTCCCAAACAGGGGTCCCTGAAGCTTTCTTT. It codes for CASSSQTGVPEAFF.